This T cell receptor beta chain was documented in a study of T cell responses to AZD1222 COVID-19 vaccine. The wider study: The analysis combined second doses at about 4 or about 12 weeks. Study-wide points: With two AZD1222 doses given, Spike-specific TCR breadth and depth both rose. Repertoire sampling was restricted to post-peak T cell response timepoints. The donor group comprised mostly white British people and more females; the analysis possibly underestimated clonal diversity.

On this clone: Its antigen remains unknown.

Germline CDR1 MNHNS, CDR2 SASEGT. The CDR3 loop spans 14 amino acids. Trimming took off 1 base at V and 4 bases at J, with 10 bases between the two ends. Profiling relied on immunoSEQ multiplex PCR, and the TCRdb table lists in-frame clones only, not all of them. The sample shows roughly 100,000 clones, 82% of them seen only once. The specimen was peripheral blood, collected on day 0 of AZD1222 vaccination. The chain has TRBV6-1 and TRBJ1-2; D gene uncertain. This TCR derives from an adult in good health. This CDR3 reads CASSEGSQLYGYTF. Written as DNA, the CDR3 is TGTGCCAGCAGTGAAGGCAGCCAACTCTATGGCTACACCTTC.